This TCR beta chain was documented in a study of blood T cell repertoires in COVID-19 (dated by TCRdb to 2018 to 2020). General notes on the study: The collaborator samples originated in the United States, Italy and Spain and spanned the acute and convalescent phases of COVID-19. The material from the prospective study consisted of cDNA or gDNA derived from T cells, B-cell-depleted T cells, or PBMCs. Deeply sampled blood TCRbeta repertoires from subjects exposed to, actively infected with, or recovered from COVID-19 were included in the dataset. The repertoires were made available in a free public database intended to serve as a resource for research on the immune response to SARS-CoV-2. Samples were obtained from the ongoing ImmuneRACE study (first 160 participants) and from some 1,200 subjects provided by 6 global collaborators. The sample metadata nearly always contained a de-identified subject ID, COVID-19 status, age in years and sex. Where available, HLA class I and class II types were obtained from metadata supplied by the sample provider rather than from assay-based typing. General study outcomes and caveats: The amount of clinical and demographic metadata varied by source and participant and was provided uncurated.

This clone was detected once. The antigen it recognizes is unknown. Base qualities are not recorded, but no much larger clone differs from it by a single base. Collaborating institutions collected whole blood in K2EDTA tubes following their own protocols. For TCRbeta analysis, collaborators shipped samples as frozen whole blood, isolated PBMCs, or DNA extracted from either of those sample types. TCRbeta CDR3 regions were amplified from genomic DNA using the immunoSEQ Assay, a bias-controlled multiplex PCR. The paper's data handling went like this. The number of nucleated cells in each sample was estimated by amplification of reference gene primers within the assay. Sequence reads were collapsed and filtered to measure the absolute abundance of every unique TCRbeta CDR3 rearrangement. Productive Simpson clonality was computed per sample as the square root of Simpson's diversity index over productive rearrangements. Imported from immuneACCESS, the table was reduced by TCRdb to in-frame sequences with V and J called. These copies leave out some clones; in studies compared against another copy, an unresolved V gene accounts for under half, and the cause of the remainder is not known. V, J and clone size reflect that table, while D and trimming were determined from the DNA. For this sample the table gives over 60,000 clones, of which nearly 90% were detected only once. The ten top clones hold approximately 10% of the sample.

Based on the germline V gene, the CDR1 and CDR2 sequences are SGHAT and FQNNGV. V lost 3 bases and J lost 1 base; the stretch between them is 17 bases long. From its cysteine to its phenylalanine, the CDR3 spans 17 amino acids. This entry keeps only the CDR3 DNA: 51 bases, framed from base 1. The TCR comes from an elderly man with acute or convalescent COVID-19. The rearranged segments are TRBV11-2 and TRBJ2-3; the D region possibly corresponds to TRBD1 (6 bases align). Sample: peripheral blood. The CDR3 region has the sequence CASSFGTQILGTDTQYF. The DNA sequence reads TGTGCCAGCAGCTTCGGGACACAAATTCTCGGCACAGATACGCAGTATTTT.